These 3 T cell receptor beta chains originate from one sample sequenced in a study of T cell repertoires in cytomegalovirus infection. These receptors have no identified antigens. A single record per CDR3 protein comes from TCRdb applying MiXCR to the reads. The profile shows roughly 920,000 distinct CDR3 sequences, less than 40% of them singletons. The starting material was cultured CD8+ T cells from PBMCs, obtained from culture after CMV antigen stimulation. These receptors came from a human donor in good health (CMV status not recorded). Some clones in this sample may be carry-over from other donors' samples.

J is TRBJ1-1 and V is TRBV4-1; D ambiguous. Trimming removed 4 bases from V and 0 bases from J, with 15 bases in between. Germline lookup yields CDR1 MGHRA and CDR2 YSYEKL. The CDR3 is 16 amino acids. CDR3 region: CASSPAGVAMNTEAFF. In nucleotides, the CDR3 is TGCGCCAGCAGCCCTGCCGGGGTAGCTATGAACACTGAAGCTTTCTTT.

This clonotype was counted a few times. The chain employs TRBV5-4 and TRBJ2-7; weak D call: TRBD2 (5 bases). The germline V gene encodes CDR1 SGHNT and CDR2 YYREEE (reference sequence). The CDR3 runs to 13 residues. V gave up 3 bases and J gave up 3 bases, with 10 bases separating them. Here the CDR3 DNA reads TGTGCCAGCAGCTCGAACCGGGGCTACGAGCAGTACTTC. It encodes CASSSNRGYEQYF.

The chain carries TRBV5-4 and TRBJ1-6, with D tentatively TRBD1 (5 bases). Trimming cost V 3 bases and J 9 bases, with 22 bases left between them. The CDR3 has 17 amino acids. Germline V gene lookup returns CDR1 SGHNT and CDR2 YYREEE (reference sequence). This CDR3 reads CASSSSSGTEGGSPLHF. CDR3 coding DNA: TGTGCCAGCAGCTCTTCATCCGGGACGGAGGGAGGTTCACCCCTCCACTTT.